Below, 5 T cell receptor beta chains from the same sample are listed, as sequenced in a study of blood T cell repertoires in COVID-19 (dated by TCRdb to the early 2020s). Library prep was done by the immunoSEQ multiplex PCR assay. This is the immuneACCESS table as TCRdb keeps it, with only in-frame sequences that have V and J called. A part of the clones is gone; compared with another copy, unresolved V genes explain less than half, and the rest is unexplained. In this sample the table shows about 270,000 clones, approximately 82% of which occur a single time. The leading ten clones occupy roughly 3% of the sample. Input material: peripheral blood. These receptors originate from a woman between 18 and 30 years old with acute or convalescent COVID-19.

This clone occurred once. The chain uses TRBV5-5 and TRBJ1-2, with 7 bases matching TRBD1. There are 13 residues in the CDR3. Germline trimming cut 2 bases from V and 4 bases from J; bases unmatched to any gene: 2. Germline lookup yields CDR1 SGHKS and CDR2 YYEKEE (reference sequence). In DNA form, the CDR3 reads TGTGCCAGCAGCTTACAGGGGTTCTATGGCTACACCTTC. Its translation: CASSLQGFYGYTF. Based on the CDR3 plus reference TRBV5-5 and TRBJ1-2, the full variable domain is DAGVTQSPTHLIKTRGQQVTLRCSPISGHKSVSWYQQVLGQGPQFIFQYYEKEERGRGNFPDRFSARQFPNYSSELNVNALLLGDSALYLCASSLQGFYGYTFGSGTRLTVV.

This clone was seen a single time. In DNA form, the CDR3 reads TGTGCCAGCAGTTACTCGGACAGGTTCATGAACACTGAAGCTTTCTTT. Translated: CASSYSDRFMNTEAFF. The J gene is TRBJ1-1, the V gene TRBV6-6; 7 bases are a match to TRBD1. CDR1 is MNHNY and CDR2 is SVGAGI in the germline V gene (reference sequence). The ends lost 0 bases at V and 0 bases at J; junction bases unmatched: 4. This CDR3 spans 16 amino acids.

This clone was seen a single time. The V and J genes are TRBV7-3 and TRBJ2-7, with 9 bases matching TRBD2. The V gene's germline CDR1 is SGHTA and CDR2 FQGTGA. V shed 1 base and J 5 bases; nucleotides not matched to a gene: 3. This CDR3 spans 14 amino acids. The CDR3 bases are TGTGCCAGCAGCTTAAGCGGGAGGGCCAACGAGCAGTACTTC. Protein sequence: CASSLSGRANEQYF.

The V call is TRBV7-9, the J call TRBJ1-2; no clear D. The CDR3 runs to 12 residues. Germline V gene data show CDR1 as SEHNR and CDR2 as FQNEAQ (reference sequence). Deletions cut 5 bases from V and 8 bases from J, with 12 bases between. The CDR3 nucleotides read TGTGCCAGCAGCCCCGGGAGTGGCGGCTACACCTTC. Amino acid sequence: CASSPGSGGYTF.

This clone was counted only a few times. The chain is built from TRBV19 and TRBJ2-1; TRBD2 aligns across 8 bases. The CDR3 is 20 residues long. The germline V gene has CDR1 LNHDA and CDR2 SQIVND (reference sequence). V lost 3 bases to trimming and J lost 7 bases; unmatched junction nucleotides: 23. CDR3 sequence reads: CASSIFFPGSGSSRGNEQFF. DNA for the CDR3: TGTGCCAGTAGTATTTTCTTCCCGGGGAGCGGGAGTAGTAGGGGAAATGAGCAGTTCTTC.